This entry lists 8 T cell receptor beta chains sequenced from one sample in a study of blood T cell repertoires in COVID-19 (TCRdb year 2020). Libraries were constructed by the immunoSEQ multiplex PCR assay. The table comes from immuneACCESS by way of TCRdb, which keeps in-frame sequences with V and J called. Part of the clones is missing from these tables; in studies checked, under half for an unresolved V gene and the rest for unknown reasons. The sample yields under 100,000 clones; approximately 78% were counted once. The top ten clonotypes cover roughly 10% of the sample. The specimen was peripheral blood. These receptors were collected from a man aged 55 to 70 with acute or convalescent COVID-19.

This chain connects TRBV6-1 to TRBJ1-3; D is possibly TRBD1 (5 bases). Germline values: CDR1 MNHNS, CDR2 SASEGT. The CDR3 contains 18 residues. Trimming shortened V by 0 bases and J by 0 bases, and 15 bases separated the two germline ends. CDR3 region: CASSEAHPDSFSGNTIYF. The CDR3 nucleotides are TGTGCCAGCAGTGAAGCGCACCCCGACAGTTTCTCTGGAAACACCATATATTTT.

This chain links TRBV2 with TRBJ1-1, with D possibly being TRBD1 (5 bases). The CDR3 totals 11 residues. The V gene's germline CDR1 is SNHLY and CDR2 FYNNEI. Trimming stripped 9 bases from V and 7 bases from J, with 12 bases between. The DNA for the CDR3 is TGTGCCAGACAGGCGATTCATGAAGCTTTCTTT. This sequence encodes CARQAIHEAFF.

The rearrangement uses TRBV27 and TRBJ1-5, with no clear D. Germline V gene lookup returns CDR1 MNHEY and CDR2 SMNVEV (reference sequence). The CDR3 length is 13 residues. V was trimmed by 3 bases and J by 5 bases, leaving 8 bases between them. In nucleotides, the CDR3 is TGTGCCAGCAGTTTCAGGTCAGATCAGCCCCAGCATTTT. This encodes CASSFRSDQPQHF.

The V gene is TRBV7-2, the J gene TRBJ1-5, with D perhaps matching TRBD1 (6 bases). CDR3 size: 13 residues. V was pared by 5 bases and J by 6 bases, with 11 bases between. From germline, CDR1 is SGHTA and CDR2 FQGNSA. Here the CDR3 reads CASSKEGGQPQHF. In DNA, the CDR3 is TGTGCCAGCAGCAAAGAAGGGGGTCAGCCCCAGCATTTT. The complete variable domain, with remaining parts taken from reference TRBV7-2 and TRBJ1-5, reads GAGVSQSPSNKVTEKGKDVELRCDPISGHTALYWYRQSLGQGLEFLIYFQGNSAPDKSGLPSDRFSAERTGGSVSTLTIQRTQQEDSAVYLCASSKEGGQPQHFGDGTRLSIL.

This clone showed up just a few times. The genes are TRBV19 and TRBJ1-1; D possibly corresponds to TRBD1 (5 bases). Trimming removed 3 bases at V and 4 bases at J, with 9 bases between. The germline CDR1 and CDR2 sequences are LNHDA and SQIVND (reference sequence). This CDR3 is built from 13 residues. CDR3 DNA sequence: TGTGCCAGTAGTATGTGGGGCGGCACTGAAGCTTTCTTT. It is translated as CASSMWGGTEAFF.

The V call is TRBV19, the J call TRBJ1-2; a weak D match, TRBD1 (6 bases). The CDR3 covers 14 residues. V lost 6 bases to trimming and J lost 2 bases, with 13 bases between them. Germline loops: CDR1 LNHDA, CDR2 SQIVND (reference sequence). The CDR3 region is CASREQGGNYGYTF. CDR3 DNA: TGTGCCAGTAGGGAACAGGGTGGCAACTATGGCTACACCTTC.

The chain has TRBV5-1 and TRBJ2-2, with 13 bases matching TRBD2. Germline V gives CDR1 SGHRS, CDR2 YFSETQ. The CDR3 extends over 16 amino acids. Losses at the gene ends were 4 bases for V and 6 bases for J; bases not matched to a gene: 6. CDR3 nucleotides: TGCGCCAGCAGCGTCACTAGCGGGGGGGCGTCCGGGGAGCTGTTTTTT. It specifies CASSVTSGGASGELFF.

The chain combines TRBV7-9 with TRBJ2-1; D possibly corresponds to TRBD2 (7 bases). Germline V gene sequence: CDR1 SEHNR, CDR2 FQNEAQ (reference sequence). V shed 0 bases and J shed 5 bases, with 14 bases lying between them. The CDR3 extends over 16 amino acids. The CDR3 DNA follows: TGTGCCAGCAGCTTAGCGGGGGGGCGCTTGGACAATGAGCAGTTCTTC. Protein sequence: CASSLAGGRLDNEQFF. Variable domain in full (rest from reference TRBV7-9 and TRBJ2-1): DTGVSQNPRHKITKRGQNVTFRCDPISEHNRLYWYRQTLGQGPEFLTYFQNEAQLEKSRLLSDRFSAERPKGSFSTLEIQRTEQGDSAMYLCASSLAGGRLDNEQFFGPGTRLTVL.